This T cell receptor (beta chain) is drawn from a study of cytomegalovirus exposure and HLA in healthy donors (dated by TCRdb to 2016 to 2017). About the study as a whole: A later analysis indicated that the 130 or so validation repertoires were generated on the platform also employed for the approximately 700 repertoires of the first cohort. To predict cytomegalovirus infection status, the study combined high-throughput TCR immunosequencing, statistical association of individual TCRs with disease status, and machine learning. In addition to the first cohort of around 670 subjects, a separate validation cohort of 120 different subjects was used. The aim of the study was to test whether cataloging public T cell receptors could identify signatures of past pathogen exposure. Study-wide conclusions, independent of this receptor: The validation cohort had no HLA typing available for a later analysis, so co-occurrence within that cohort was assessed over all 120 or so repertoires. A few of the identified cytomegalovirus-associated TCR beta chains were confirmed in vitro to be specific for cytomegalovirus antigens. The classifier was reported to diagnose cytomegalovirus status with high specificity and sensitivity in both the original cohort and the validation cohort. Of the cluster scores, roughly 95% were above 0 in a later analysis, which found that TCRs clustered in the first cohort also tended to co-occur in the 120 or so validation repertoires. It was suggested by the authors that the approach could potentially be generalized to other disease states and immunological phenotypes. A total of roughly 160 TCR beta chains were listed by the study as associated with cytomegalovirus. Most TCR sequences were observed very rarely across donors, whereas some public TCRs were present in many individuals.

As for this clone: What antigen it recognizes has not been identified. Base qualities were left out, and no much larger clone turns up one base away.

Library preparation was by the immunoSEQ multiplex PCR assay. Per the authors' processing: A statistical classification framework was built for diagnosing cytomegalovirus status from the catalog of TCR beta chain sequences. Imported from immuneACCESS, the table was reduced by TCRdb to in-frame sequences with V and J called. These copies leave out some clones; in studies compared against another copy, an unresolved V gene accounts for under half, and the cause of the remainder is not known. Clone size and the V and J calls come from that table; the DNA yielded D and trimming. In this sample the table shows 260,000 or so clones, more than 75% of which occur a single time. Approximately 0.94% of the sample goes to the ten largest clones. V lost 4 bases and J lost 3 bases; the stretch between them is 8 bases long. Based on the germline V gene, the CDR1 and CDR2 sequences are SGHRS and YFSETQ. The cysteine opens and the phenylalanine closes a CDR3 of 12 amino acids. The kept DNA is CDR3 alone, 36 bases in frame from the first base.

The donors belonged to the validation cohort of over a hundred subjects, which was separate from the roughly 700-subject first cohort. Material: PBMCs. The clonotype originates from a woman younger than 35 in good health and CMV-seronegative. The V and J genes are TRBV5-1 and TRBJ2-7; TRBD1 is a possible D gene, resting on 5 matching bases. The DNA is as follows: TGCGCCAGCAGCCCCGACAGCTACGAGCAGTACTTC. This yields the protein CASSPDSYEQYF.